The sequence of this TCR beta chain was determined in a study of naive and memory T cell subsets. This clonotype was seen more than once but under ten times. An equimolar mix of two oligonucleotides served as the beta constant-region primer for TRBC1 and TRBC2. Four rounds of PCR amplified the ligated cDNA using nested alpha and beta constant-region primers plus SP2. TCRdb itself ran the UMI-ligation and nested PCR reads through MiXCR, one entry per CDR3 protein. This sample has around 160,000 distinct CDR3 sequences, with about a sixth found just once. Trimming shortened V by 2 bases and J by 5 bases, and 18 bases separated the two germline ends. Germline values: CDR1 MNHNS, CDR2 SASEGT. This CDR3 is built from 16 residues. From the second PCR step, alpha and beta chains were amplified apart.

The V call is TRBV6-1, the J call TRBJ2-5; D remains unclear. The receptor comes from a human donor in good health. What was sequenced was naive CD4+ T cells from blood. DNA for the CDR3: TGTGCCAGCAGTGAATCATTTCTAGGTTTGGGGGAGACCCAGTACTTC. Its translation is CASSESFLGLGETQYF.